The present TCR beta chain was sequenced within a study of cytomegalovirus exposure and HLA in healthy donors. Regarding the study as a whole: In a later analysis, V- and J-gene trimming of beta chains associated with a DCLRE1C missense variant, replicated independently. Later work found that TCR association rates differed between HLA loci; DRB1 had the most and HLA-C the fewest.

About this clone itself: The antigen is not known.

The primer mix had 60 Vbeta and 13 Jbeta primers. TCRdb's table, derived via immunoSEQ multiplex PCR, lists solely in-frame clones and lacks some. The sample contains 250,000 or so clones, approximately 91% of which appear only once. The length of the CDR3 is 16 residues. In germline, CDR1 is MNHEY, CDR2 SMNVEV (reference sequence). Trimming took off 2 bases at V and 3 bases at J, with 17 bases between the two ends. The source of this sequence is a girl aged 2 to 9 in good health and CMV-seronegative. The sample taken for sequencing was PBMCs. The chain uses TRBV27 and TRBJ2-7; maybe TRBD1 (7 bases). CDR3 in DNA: TGTGCCAGCAGTTTAACGCGGTGGCAGGGGGGCTACGAGCAGTACTTC. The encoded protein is CASSLTRWQGGYEQYF.